These 3 T cell receptor beta chains were all obtained from the same sample, sequenced in a study of molecular identifiers for immune sequencing clone quantification. TCRdb reanalysed the PCR reads using MiXCR and keeps one entry per CDR3 protein. The table shows around 480,000 distinct CDR3 sequences, with about 25% occurring only once. The specimen sequenced was naive CD8+ T cells from blood, with Jurkat cell RNA spiked in. Stated subset: FACS-sorted CD8+CD4-CCR7+CD45RA+ naive T cells. Receptors originate from a human donor in good health. Some libraries in this study had Jurkat cell RNA spiked in.

The gene calls are TRBV11-2 and TRBJ1-2; D is possibly TRBD1 (5 bases). CDR1 is SGHAT and CDR2 is FQNNGV in the germline V gene. This CDR3 is 16 amino acids long. The germline V and J ends were trimmed by 0 bases and 0 bases, with 11 bases remaining between them. Here the CDR3 reads CASSLDVGLANYGYTF. The CDR3 bases are TGTGCCAGCAGCTTAGATGTGGGGCTGGCTAACTATGGCTACACCTTC.

This clonotype came up a few times. The V and J genes are TRBV4-3 and TRBJ2-1; 8 bases match TRBD2. The trim removed 4 bases at V and 9 bases at J, leaving 17 bases unmatched. CDR1 is LGHNA and CDR2 is YSLEER in the germline V gene. The CDR3 has 17 residues. Here the CDR3 reads CASSRNPPGGAECEQFF. Written as DNA, the CDR3 is TGCGCCAGCAGCCGAAACCCCCCCGGGGGGGCCGAGTGTGAGCAGTTCTTC.

This clonotype was seen a single time. The chain recombines TRBV12-3 or TRBV12-4 with TRBJ2-5; 7 bases line up with TRBD1. Germline trimming cut 5 bases from V and 5 bases from J; bases unmatched to any gene: 11. The CDR3 covers 15 residues. The CDR3 DNA reads as TGTGCCAGCAGTCCCACCGACAGGGCATGGGAGACCCAGTACTTC. As protein: CASSPTDRAWETQYF.